This T cell receptor beta chain came from a study of blood T cell repertoires in COVID-19. Overall study: The cDNA or gDNA used as material had been derived from T cells, B-cell-depleted T cells, or PBMCs.

Methods used by the authors: Amplified reference gene primers provided the basis for estimating nucleated cell counts. This table comes from immunoSEQ multiplex PCR, and its TCRdb copy is limited to in-frame clones, with some not included. V and J calls and clone size are as listed in that table; D and trimming were resolved from the DNA. The sample yields around 260,000 clones, 86% seen once. V lost 3 bases and J lost 4, with 9 bases in between. The CDR3 consists of 13 residues. The specimen was peripheral blood. This TCR was sampled from a middle-aged man who had recovered from COVID-19. This chain uses TRBV12-3 or TRBV12-4 with TRBJ1-2; a weak D match, TRBD1 (5 bases). The CDR3: CASSLAGTYGYTF. The CDR3 DNA follows: TGTGCCAGCAGTTTGGCGGGGACCTATGGCTACACCTTC.